These 10 T cell receptor beta chains share one sample of origin, sequenced in a study of T cell responses to AZD1222 COVID-19 vaccine. Profiling relied on immunoSEQ multiplex PCR, and the TCRdb table lists in-frame clones only, not all of them. The sample carries fewer than 100,000 clones, around nine tenths recorded once. Specimen: peripheral blood, collected on day 0 of AZD1222 vaccination. The receptor source for this set is an adult in good health.

This chain links TRBV6-5 with TRBJ2-1, with D hard to call. This CDR3 has 15 amino acids. The V gene lost 2 bases and the J gene lost 0 bases, with 8 bases spanning the gap. Germline CDR1 reads MNHEY; CDR2 reads SVGAGI. The CDR3 DNA follows: TGTGCCAGCAGTTACGGGCTAAGCTCCTACAATGAGCAGTTCTTC. The encoded protein is CASSYGLSSYNEQFF.

The rearrangement joins TRBV9 to TRBJ2-7, with 8 bases identical to TRBD2. V trimming: 0 bases; J trimming: 2 bases; junction bases outside the gene matches: 4. The CDR3 runs to 15 residues. Germline CDR1 reads SGDLS; CDR2 reads YYNGEE. CDR3 sequence: CASSVGAGEAYEQYF. CDR3 nucleotide sequence: TGTGCCAGCAGCGTAGGAGCGGGAGAAGCCTACGAGCAGTACTTC.

CDR3 nucleotide sequence: TGTGCCAGCAGCCCCCGGGCTTCAAACACTGAAGCTTTCTTT. Protein product: CASSPRASNTEAFF. The chain has TRBV14 and TRBJ1-1; D is undetermined. The CDR3 contains 14 residues. V was trimmed by 4 bases and J by 2 bases, leaving 11 bases between them. From germline, CDR1 is SGHDN and CDR2 FVKESK.

The J gene is TRBJ1-1, the V gene TRBV20-1; D uncertain. The V end lost 6 bases, the J end lost 4 bases, and 9 bases lay between the germline ends. Germline lookup yields CDR1 DFQATT and CDR2 SNEGSKA (reference sequence). This CDR3 comprises 11 residues. CDR3 DNA sequence: TGCAGTGCCATAGCGCGCACTGAAGCTTTCTTT. Encoded protein: CSAIARTEAFF.

The rearrangement joins TRBV24-1 to TRBJ2-2; D possibly corresponds to TRBD2 (6 bases). The CDR3 runs 17 residues. V was trimmed by 5 bases and J by 4 bases, leaving 19 bases between them. Germline V gives CDR1 KGHDR, CDR2 SFDVKD. The CDR3 spells CATSGVAASRGTGELFF. For the CDR3, the DNA is TGTGCCACCAGTGGGGTAGCGGCGAGTAGGGGCACCGGGGAGCTGTTTTTT.

DNA of the CDR3: TGTGCCATCGGGGGGCAGACATGGGACAATGAGCAGTTCTTC. Encoded protein: CAIGGQTWDNEQFF. This chain uses TRBV10-3 with TRBJ2-1; D might be TRBD1 or TRBD2, each matching 6 bases. This CDR3 has 14 residues. Germline loops: CDR1 ENHRY, CDR2 SYGVKD. V was pared by 8 bases and J by 5 bases, with 16 bases between.

This clone was counted once. V and J are TRBV14 and TRBJ1-2, with 9 nucleotides matching TRBD1. The CDR3 covers 14 residues. V lost 4 bases to trimming and J lost 4 bases; unmatched junction nucleotides: 4. Germline V CDR1 and CDR2: SGHDN, FVKESK. CDR3 in amino acids: CASSRNRGLYGYTF. The DNA for the CDR3 is TGTGCCAGCAGCCGTAACAGGGGGCTCTATGGCTACACCTTC.

V is TRBV6-5 and J is TRBJ2-1; 10 positions agree with TRBD2. Germline CDR1 and CDR2: MNHEY and SVGAGI. The J segment lost 5 bases and the V segment lost 6 bases, leaving 7 bases of the junction unmatched. The CDR3 has 15 amino acids. CDR3 nucleotide sequence: TGTGCCAGCAGGGCCCTAGCGGGGGCCGACAATGAGCAGTTCTTC. Its protein product is CASRALAGADNEQFF.

The chain uses TRBV3-1 (or the pseudogene TRBV3-2) and TRBJ2-2; no clear D gene. V was trimmed by 1 base and J by 0 bases, leaving 9 bases between them. Germline V gives CDR1 LGHDT, CDR2 YNNKEL (reference sequence). The CDR3 has 16 amino acids. The CDR3 sequence is CASSQGHPPNTGELFF. The CDR3 nucleotides are TGTGCCAGCAGCCAAGGGCACCCCCCGAACACCGGGGAGCTGTTTTTT.

The gene calls are TRBV12-3 or TRBV12-4 and TRBJ1-4; D possibly corresponds to TRBD1 (5 bases). This CDR3 is 12 amino acids long. The V gene lost 1 base and the J gene lost 13 bases, with 10 bases spanning the gap. The CDR3 nucleotides read TGTGCCAGCAGTTTAGTGGGGGAGGTACTGTTTTTT. Protein: CASSLVGEVLFF.